The source of this T cell receptor beta chain is a study of cytomegalovirus exposure and HLA in healthy donors. Overall study context: The 95 to 150 validation repertoires used a platform that matched the one used for the roughly 700 first-cohort repertoires, as a later analysis reported.

The approximately 120-subject validation cohort, separate from the roughly 700-subject first cohort, included the donors. The method was immunoSEQ multiplex PCR; TCRdb's version includes in-frame clones alone and lacks a portion of them. The sample includes roughly 130,000 clones, approximately 90% of them seen just once. Trimming removed 3 bases at V and 3 bases at J, with 7 bases between. CDR3 length equals 13 residues. In germline, CDR1 is SGHTA, CDR2 FQGTGA. This receptor was taken from a woman under 40 in good health and CMV-seropositive. Sequencing was performed on PBMCs. The gene calls are TRBV7-3 and TRBJ2-3; D uncertain. The CDR3 coding sequence is TGTGCCAGCAGCTTGGGCATTACAGATACGCAGTATTTT. It specifies CASSLGITDTQYF.